Below are 14 T cell receptor beta chains sequenced from a single sample in a study of control samples from healthy donors and cancer patients. The assay was immunoSEQ multiplex PCR, and TCRdb's table has in-frame clones only and misses some. This sample has 50,000 to 55,000 clones, with 90% to 95% found just once. Sequencing was carried out using blood. The receptor set was obtained from a man aged 30 to 45 in good health.

This clone was found a few times. The gene calls are TRBV5-4 and TRBJ1-1, with 8 positions matching TRBD1. The CDR3 spans 12 residues. J was trimmed by 12 bases and V by 5 bases; bases with no gene match: 9. Germline V gives CDR1 SGHNT, CDR2 YYREEE (reference sequence). The CDR3 coding sequence is TGTGCCAGCAGTACTACGGACAGGGAGACTTTCTTT. Its translation is CASSTTDRETFF.

The chain combines TRBV19 with TRBJ1-5; a possible D gene is TRBD1 (5 bases). From germline, CDR1 is LNHDA and CDR2 SQIVND (reference sequence). The CDR3 runs to 14 residues. V shed 0 bases and J shed 6 bases, with 9 bases lying between them. The CDR3 protein is CASSIDRVSQPQHF. CDR3 DNA sequence: TGTGCCAGTAGTATAGACAGGGTTAGTCAGCCCCAGCATTTT. Full variable domain (missing parts from reference TRBV19 and TRBJ1-5): DGGITQSPKYLFRKEGQNVTLSCEQNLNHDAMYWYRQDPGQGLRLIYYSQIVNDFQKGDIAEGYSVSREKKESFPLTVTSAQKNPTAFYLCASSIDRVSQPQHFGDGTRLSIL.

The chain combines TRBV19 with TRBJ2-2, with TRBD1 matching over 11 bases. The V gene's germline CDR1 is LNHDA and CDR2 SQIVND (reference sequence). Trimming at V came to 3 bases and at J to 4 bases, leaving 4 bases not matched to a gene. The CDR3 totals 16 residues. This CDR3 reads CASSIEGQGVTGELFF. The CDR3 DNA is TGTGCCAGTAGTATTGAGGGACAGGGGGTCACCGGGGAGCTGTTTTTT.

Here the CDR3 reads CASSLEGPGAQYF. The CDR3 DNA is TGTGCCAGCAGCTTAGAGGGGCCTGGGGCCCAGTACTTC. The rearrangement joins TRBV7-9 to TRBJ2-5, with a weak D call TRBD1 (5 bases). V lost 1 base to trimming and J lost 9 bases, with 12 bases between them. CDR1 and CDR2 from the germline V gene are SEHNR and FQNEAQ (reference sequence). This CDR3 has 13 residues.

This sequence joins TRBV7-2 and TRBJ2-1; D might be TRBD1 (7 bases). The CDR3 length is 16 residues. V was trimmed by 5 bases and J by 0 bases, leaving 14 bases between them. Germline CDR1 reads SGHTA; CDR2 reads FQGNSA. CDR3 nucleotides: TGTGCCAGCAGCACCAGGGGGGACAGCTCCTACAATGAGCAGTTCTTC. This sequence encodes CASSTRGDSSYNEQFF. Complete variable domain (other parts from reference TRBV7-2 and TRBJ2-1): GAGVSQSPSNKVTEKGKDVELRCDPISGHTALYWYRQSLGQGLEFLIYFQGNSAPDKSGLPSDRFSAERTGGSVSTLTIQRTQQEDSAVYLCASSTRGDSSYNEQFFGPGTRLTVL.

For the CDR3, the DNA is TGTGCCAGCAGTACCCTCGGAGCGGGAGTTGCAGATACGCAGTATTTT. This translates into CASSTLGAGVADTQYF. This chain uses TRBV27 with TRBJ2-3, with TRBD2 identical over 8 bases. Germline V gene lookup returns CDR1 MNHEY and CDR2 SMNVEV (reference sequence). CDR3 length: 16 residues. The ends lost 5 bases at V and 4 bases at J; junction bases unmatched: 11.

The V call is TRBV9, the J call TRBJ1-4, with D hard to call. The CDR3 totals 13 residues. V was pared by 5 bases and J by 6 bases, with 11 bases between. Germline CDR1 is SGDLS and CDR2 is YYNGEE. The CDR3 protein is CASSLTGDEKLFF. CDR3 in DNA: TGTGCCAGCAGTTTGACTGGAGATGAAAAACTGTTTTTT.

The V gene is TRBV7-6, the J gene TRBJ2-7; 9 bases align to TRBD2. There are 16 residues in the CDR3. The ends lost 1 base at V and 3 bases at J; junction bases unmatched: 7. In germline, CDR1 is SGHVS, CDR2 FNYEAQ. The CDR3 DNA reads TGTGCCAGCAGCTTAGAGGTCGCTAGCGGGAACTACGAGCAGTACTTC. Translated: CASSLEVASGNYEQYF.

The rearrangement uses TRBV7-2 and TRBJ2-1; D might be TRBD1 or TRBD2, each matching 5 bases. The germline V gene has CDR1 SGHTA and CDR2 FQGNSA. CDR3 size: 15 residues. The V end was cut by 5 bases, the J end by 6 bases, with 17 bases between. The CDR3 DNA reads as TGTGCCAGCAGCCAGGGTAGCGCTTTAAGCAATGAGCAGTTCTTC. As protein: CASSQGSALSNEQFF.

This clone was detected once. This chain uses TRBV27 with TRBJ2-2, with D unresolved. The CDR3 spans 16 residues. Trimming took 1 base from V and 4 from J, leaving 13 bases between them. The germline V gene encodes CDR1 MNHEY and CDR2 SMNVEV (reference sequence). The chain's CDR3 is CASSLLLGSVTGELFF. The CDR3 coding sequence is TGTGCCAGCAGTTTATTGCTGGGTTCGGTCACCGGGGAGCTGTTTTTT.

J is TRBJ2-7 and V is TRBV24-1; TRBD1 matches 10 bases. The V and J ends lost 4 bases and 3 bases, in that order; junction bases with no gene match: 5. Looked up from germline, CDR1 is KGHDR and CDR2 is SFDVKD. The CDR3 contains 15 residues. The CDR3 sequence is CATSDPGQGNYEQYF. The CDR3 DNA is TGTGCCACCAGTGACCCGGGACAGGGGAACTACGAGCAGTACTTC.

The chain links TRBV5-1 to TRBJ2-1; D is uncertain. The CDR3 runs 14 residues. CDR1 and CDR2 from the germline V gene are SGHRS and YFSETQ. V was trimmed by 1 base and J by 9 bases, leaving 14 bases between them. CDR3 DNA sequence: TGCGCCAGCAGCTTGAAATTGGCTGAGCGTGAGCAGTTCTTC. Amino acid sequence: CASSLKLAEREQFF.

The chain joins TRBV11-2 to TRBJ1-1, with TRBD1 matching over 7 bases. Germline trimming cut 2 bases from V and 5 bases from J; bases unmatched to any gene: 5. In germline, CDR1 is SGHAT, CDR2 FQNNGV. The CDR3 covers 14 residues. The CDR3 loop reads CASSLTDRVTEAFF. CDR3 nucleotides: TGTGCCAGCAGCTTAACTGACAGGGTTACTGAAGCTTTCTTT.

The V gene is TRBV18, the J gene TRBJ2-1; TRBD2 matches at 12 bases. The CDR3 spans 18 residues. J was trimmed by 3 bases and V by 3 bases; bases with no gene match: 9. The V gene's germline CDR1 is KGHSH and CDR2 LQKENI. The CDR3 region is CASSPVFTSGRNYNEQFF. As DNA, the CDR3 is TGTGCCAGCTCACCGGTTTTTACTAGCGGGAGGAACTACAATGAGCAGTTCTTC.